This entry describes one T cell receptor beta chain. Original methodology: Amplifying reference gene primers gave estimates of nucleated cell counts. This table comes from immunoSEQ multiplex PCR, and its TCRdb copy is limited to in-frame clones, with some not included. D and trimming were read from the DNA, whereas the V and J calls and clone size are those reported in that table. Of 150,000 to 200,000 clones in the sample, about 88% are singletons; the top ten hold roughly 19%. This record belongs to a study of blood T cell repertoires in COVID-19. Study background: Acute and convalescent COVID-19 specimens originated in the United States, Italy and Spain. Sources were T cells, B-cell-depleted T cells, or PBMCs; the material itself was cDNA or gDNA.

Germline values: CDR1 MNHEY, CDR2 SMNVEV (reference sequence). Trimming stripped 6 bases from V and 4 bases from J, with 16 bases between. The CDR3 spans 15 residues. This rearrangement joins TRBV27 to TRBJ1-3; weak D call: TRBD1 (6 bases). Sequencing was performed on peripheral blood. The receptor comes from a woman older than 75 with acute or convalescent COVID-19. The DNA of the CDR3 is TGTGCCAGCAGCTCCAGGGCAGGGGTAGGAAACACCATATATTTT. It codes for CASSSRAGVGNTIYF.